The 11 T cell receptor beta chains given below trace back to one sample, sequenced in a study of blood T cell repertoires in COVID-19. The protocol was immunoSEQ multiplex PCR, while the TCRdb copy is restricted to in-frame clones and leaves out a portion. The table records 200,000 to 250,000 clones, 85% to 90% of them present only once. Sequencing was performed on peripheral blood. Receptor source: a man in his fifties or sixties with acute or convalescent COVID-19.

V and J are TRBV12-3 or TRBV12-4 and TRBJ1-1, with TRBD1 matching 7 bases. V lost 9 bases and J lost 1; bases outside the gene matches: 5. This CDR3 is built from 13 residues. The CDR3: CASRGHPNTEAFF. DNA for the CDR3: TGTGCCAGTAGGGGGCATCCGAACACTGAAGCTTTCTTT.

The chain is built from TRBV9 and TRBJ2-1, with 13 bases lining up with TRBD2. V gave up 3 bases and J gave up 8 bases; unmatched junction bases: 5. CDR1 SGDLS and CDR2 YYNGEE come from the germline V gene. There are 15 residues in the CDR3. The CDR3 loop is CASSATSGRWDEQFF. The CDR3 DNA reads as TGTGCCAGCAGCGCGACTAGCGGGAGGTGGGATGAGCAGTTCTTC.

This clone has more than one count but fewer than ten. The V call is TRBV5-5, the J call TRBJ2-2; TRBD1 matches at 10 bases. CDR3 size: 15 residues. Looked up from germline, CDR1 is SGHKS and CDR2 is YYEKEE (reference sequence). The V and J ends lost 0 bases and 5 bases, in that order; junction bases with no gene match: 1. The CDR3 sequence is CASSLGQGATGELFF. CDR3 sequence (DNA): TGTGCCAGCAGCTTGGGACAGGGGGCGACCGGGGAGCTGTTTTTT.

This rearrangement joins TRBV4-2 to TRBJ2-5; D is unresolved. V shed 5 bases and J shed 6 bases, with 10 bases lying between them. The CDR3 is 12 residues long. Looked up from germline, CDR1 is LGHNA and CDR2 is YNFKEQ. This CDR3 reads CASSSPTQTQYF. In DNA form, the CDR3 reads TGTGCCAGCAGCTCGCCCACTCAGACCCAGTACTTC.

J is TRBJ2-7 and V is TRBV3-1 (or the pseudogene TRBV3-2); D might be TRBD2 (5 bases). The germline V gene has CDR1 LGHDT and CDR2 YNNKEL (reference sequence). The CDR3 runs 15 residues. Trimming left V 0 bases short and J 3 bases short, with 12 bases between. CDR3 sequence: CASSQDPDSRYEQYF. The CDR3 nucleotides are TGTGCCAGCAGCCAAGATCCGGACTCACGCTACGAGCAGTACTTC.

The gene calls are TRBV5-1 and TRBJ2-7; 7 nucleotides agree with TRBD2. Trimming took 4 bases from V and 7 from J; bases not matched to a gene: 14. Germline V gives CDR1 SGHRS, CDR2 YFSETQ. This CDR3 spans 15 amino acids. Written as DNA, the CDR3 is TGCGCCAGCAGCCTGAACGCAGGGAGGGTATGGGAGCAGTACTTC. It yields the protein CASSLNAGRVWEQYF.

This sequence joins TRBV28 and TRBJ1-4, with 10 positions matching TRBD1. The V segment lost 4 bases and the J segment 7 bases; nucleotides outside the gene matches: 6. There are 15 residues in the CDR3. Germline V gives CDR1 MDHEN, CDR2 SYDVKM. The CDR3 reads CASSSPGQGFEKLFF. CDR3 DNA sequence: TGTGCCAGCAGTTCCCCGGGACAGGGGTTTGAAAAACTGTTTTTT. The full variable domain, in which reference TRBV28 and TRBJ1-4 provide the parts outside the CDR3, is DVKVTQSSRYLVKRTGEKVFLECVQDMDHENMFWYRQDPGLGLRLIYFSYDVKMKEKGDIPEGYSVSREKKERFSLILESASTNQTSMYLCASSSPGQGFEKLFFGSGTQLSVL.

This sequence joins TRBV2 and TRBJ2-4; weak D call: TRBD2 (6 bases). CDR3 length: 13 residues. Germline CDR1 is SNHLY and CDR2 is FYNNEI. V lost 6 bases to trimming and J lost 0 bases, with 6 bases between them. CDR3 in DNA: TGTGCCAGCAGGGGACTAGCCAAAAACATTCAGTACTTC. Its translation is CASRGLAKNIQYF.

The rearrangement links TRBV5-4 to TRBJ2-5; 7 bases match TRBD2. This CDR3 region has 17 residues. Germline CDR1 is SGHNT and CDR2 is YYREEE (reference sequence). V was pared by 0 bases and J by 4 bases, with 12 bases of the junction left unmatched. CDR3 nucleotide sequence: TGTGCCAGCAGCTTGGCGGGGGGAGGGAGAGTTTCAGAGACCCAGTACTTC. Its translation: CASSLAGGGRVSETQYF.

The rearrangement links TRBV6-5 to TRBJ2-7; 8 bases map to TRBD2. CDR3 length equals 14 residues. Looked up from germline, CDR1 is MNHEY and CDR2 is SVGAGI. The V gene end was trimmed by 2 bases and the J gene end by 0 bases; junction bases not matched to a gene: 0. The CDR3, as DNA: TGTGCCAGCAGTTACCGGGAGGGCTCCTACGAGCAGTACTTC. Translating it yields CASSYREGSYEQYF.

This chain connects TRBV18 to TRBJ2-1; 11 bases align to TRBD2. Germline lookup yields CDR1 KGHSH and CDR2 LQKENI. CDR3 length: 16 residues. Trimming removed 5 bases from V and 4 bases from J; junction bases left unmatched: 7. The CDR3 bases are TGTGCCAGCTCAACAACCGGGACTAGCGGATACAATGAGCAGTTCTTC. Translation gives CASSTTGTSGYNEQFF.